The T cell receptor beta chain under discussion was sequenced for a study of PD-1 blockade in classical Hodgkin lymphoma. Whole-study findings and limits: Initiation of nivolumab under 1 year after ASCT led to exclusion of patients.

A note on this clone: The antigen is undetermined.

The patients all showed relapse after autologous stem cell transplantation, while their brentuximab vedotin exposure varied. Clones were read by immunoSEQ multiplex PCR, and TCRdb kept only the in-frame ones, dropping some. This table holds 95,000 to 100,000 clones, 75% to 90% found once. Trimming stripped 3 bases from V and 0 bases from J, with 12 bases between. Germline CDR1 is SGHTA and CDR2 is FQGNSA. The CDR3 runs 16 residues. The TCR was taken from a human donor with classical Hodgkin lymphoma. The V and J genes are TRBV7-2 and TRBJ1-5; D gene ambiguous. This specimen was peripheral blood mononuclear cells (PBMCs), taken before the second cycle of nivolumab. CDR3 sequence (DNA): TGTGCCAGCAGCTTTGGAAGCTGGTATAGCAATCAGCCCCAGCATTTT. This translates into CASSFGSWYSNQPQHF.